The entry below gives a single T cell receptor beta chain sequence along with its context. The source of the sample is a study of blood T cell repertoires in COVID-19. Study context: COVID-19 samples from acute and convalescent phases originated in the United States, Italy and Spain. T cells, B-cell-depleted T cells, or PBMCs provided the cDNA or gDNA that served as material.

The germline CDR1 and CDR2 sequences are MDHEN and SYDVKM. The length of the CDR3 is 13 residues. V dropped 5 bases and J dropped 13; count of bases not matched to a gene: 8. Ages ranged from about 18 to 89 years, with residence in approximately 23 US areas. Clinical histories supplied by participants themselves formed the basis of cohort assignment. Using immunoSEQ multiplex PCR, the repertoire was profiled, and TCRdb retains in-frame clones only, with some absent. This sample has around 250,000 clones, with about 91% found just once. This chain links TRBV28 with TRBJ1-4, with TRBD1 matching over 9 bases. The sample consisted of PBMCs or T cells enriched from blood (not recorded which). This TCR was recovered from a middle-aged woman with acute COVID-19. CDR3: CASSPRTGVALFF. CDR3 nucleotides: TGTGCCAGCAGTCCGCGGACAGGGGTGGCACTGTTTTTT.